One and the same sample provided the 10 T cell receptor beta chains below, sequenced in a study of cytomegalovirus exposure and HLA in healthy donors. PCR involved 60 Vbeta and 13 Jbeta primers. Sequencing was performed with immunoSEQ multiplex PCR; in TCRdb, only in-frame clones are kept and a portion is missing. There are approximately 150,000 clones in the sample; 70% to 85% occur only once, and around 4% lies in the top ten. Input material: PBMCs. These receptors all come from a man aged 35-49 years in good health and CMV-seronegative.

The chain combines TRBV9 with TRBJ1-1, with D unresolved. This CDR3 region has 14 residues. Germline V gene sequence: CDR1 SGDLS, CDR2 YYNGEE. Trimming shortened V by 0 bases and J by 4 bases, and 10 bases separated the two germline ends. Written as DNA, the CDR3 is TGTGCCAGCAGCGTAGATTCCGGGATCACTGAAGCTTTCTTT. Encoded protein: CASSVDSGITEAFF. Full variable domain (rest looked up from reference TRBV9 and TRBJ1-1): DSGVTQTPKHLITATGQRVTLRCSPRSGDLSVYWYQQSLDQGLQFLIQYYNGEERAKGNILERFSAQQFPDLHSELNLSSLELGDSALYFCASSVDSGITEAFFGQGTRLTVV.

This clone has more than one count but fewer than ten. This rearrangement joins TRBV7-6 to TRBJ2-5; 8 positions agree with TRBD2. CDR1 is SGHVS and CDR2 is FNYEAQ in the germline V gene. Trimming took 5 bases from V and 2 from J; bases not matched to a gene: 4. The length of the CDR3 is 14 residues. The CDR3 spells CASSQRGPQETQYF. In DNA form, the CDR3 reads TGTGCCAGCAGCCAGCGGGGGCCTCAAGAGACCCAGTACTTC.

This clone has only a few counts. This chain uses TRBV29-1 with TRBJ2-7; tentative D call: TRBD1 (5 bases). The CDR3 loop spans 11 amino acids. The germline gives CDR1 SQVTM, CDR2 ANQGSEA. The ends were cut back, 7 bases at V and 3 bases at J, with 10 bases in the middle. The CDR3 nucleotides read TGCAGCGCCCGACAGAGCTACGAGCAGTACTTC. Protein sequence: CSARQSYEQYF.

J is TRBJ2-7 and V is TRBV7-6, with TRBD1 identical over 10 bases. The germline V gene has CDR1 SGHVS and CDR2 FNYEAQ. This CDR3 is built from 15 residues. J lost 2 bases, V lost 5 bases, and 6 bases had no gene match. The CDR3 is CASSTLDRGTYEQYF. CDR3 nucleotides: TGTGCCAGCAGCACGTTGGACAGGGGGACCTACGAGCAGTACTTC.

V gene TRBV7-6 combines with J gene TRBJ2-7; 7 bases fit TRBD1. The CDR3 consists of 14 residues. V was pared by 5 bases and J by 2 bases, with 6 bases of the junction left unmatched. CDR1 is SGHVS and CDR2 is FNYEAQ in the germline V gene. CDR3 nucleotides: TGTGCCAGCAGCCGGAGACAGGGAACCTACGAGCAGTACTTC. Its protein product is CASSRRQGTYEQYF. The full variable domain, rest sourced from reference TRBV7-6 and TRBJ2-7, is GAGVSQSPRYKVTKRGQDVALRCDPISGHVSLYWYRQALGQGPEFLTYFNYEAQQDKSGLPNDRFSAERPEGSISTLTIQRTEQRDSAMYRCASSRRQGTYEQYFGPGTRLTVT.

Note on this clone: The identical CDR3 is also encoded by other nucleotide sequences in the sample. This chain joins TRBV5-4 and TRBJ2-7; tentatively, D is TRBD1 (5 bases). This CDR3 region has 13 residues. Germline V gene lookup returns CDR1 SGHNT and CDR2 YYREEE (reference sequence). Trimming left V 0 bases short and J 2 bases short, with 6 bases between. The CDR3 sequence is CASSLDRTYEQYF. As DNA, the CDR3 is TGTGCCAGCAGCTTGGACAGGACCTACGAGCAGTACTTC.

This chain connects TRBV7-9 to TRBJ2-2; 8 nucleotides line up with TRBD1. Germline-derived CDR1 and CDR2 are SEHNR and FQNEAQ (reference sequence). V was pared by 6 bases and J by 1 base, with 4 bases of the junction left unmatched. CDR3 length: 15 residues. CDR3 in amino acids: CASRLQGGNTGELFF. CDR3 sequence (DNA): TGTGCCAGCAGGTTACAGGGGGGGAACACCGGGGAGCTGTTTTTT.

This chain joins TRBV10-3 and TRBJ1-6, with D tentatively TRBD1 (5 bases). The CDR3 is made up of 15 amino acids. The germline gives CDR1 ENHRY, CDR2 SYGVKD. Between the trimmed V and J ends, which lost 6 bases and 3 bases, there was a span of 12 bases. The CDR3, as DNA: TGTGCCATCAGGGAGGGGTCGGGCTATAATTCACCCCTCCACTTT. Translating it yields CAIREGSGYNSPLHF.

The chain couples TRBV4-1 to TRBJ2-5, with a weak D call TRBD2 (7 bases). The end of the DNA fits TRBJ2-7 better, so the J call may be wrong. Germline V lookup: CDR1 MGHRA, CDR2 YSYEKL. The CDR3 covers 17 residues. The CDR3 loop is CASSPLPTGGYTYEQYF. CDR3 coding DNA: TGCGCCAGCAGCCCCCTCCCGACGGGGGGCTACACCTACGAGCAGTACTTC.

The genes are TRBV10-2 and TRBJ2-7; D is possibly TRBD2 (6 bases). CDR1 WSHSY and CDR2 SAAADI come from the germline V gene. Between the trimmed V and J ends, which lost 3 bases and 0 bases, there was a span of 9 bases. The CDR3 is 14 residues long. This CDR3 is CASSDRGSSYEQYF. The CDR3 DNA reads TGCGCCAGCAGTGATCGGGGGAGCTCCTACGAGCAGTACTTC.